This T cell receptor (beta chain) derives from a study of molecular identifiers for immune sequencing clone quantification. TCRdb re-analysed the PCR reads in MiXCR, keeping a single row per CDR3 protein. The sample contains tens of thousands of distinct CDR3 sequences, about 23% of which appear only once. There are many counts of this clonotype. Sequenced material: naive CD8+ T cells from blood, with Jurkat cell RNA spiked in. The sample's subset: FACS-sorted CD8+CD4-CCR7+CD45RA+ naive T cells. This TCR was recovered from a human donor in good health. Some libraries in this study had Jurkat cell RNA spiked in.

The CDR3 nucleotides are TGTGCCAGCAGCTTACGTGGGCTAGTCCCCTACAATGAGCAGTTCTTC. Protein sequence: CASSLRGLVPYNEQFF. The J gene is TRBJ2-1, the V gene TRBV7-3; D is ambiguous. V lost 2 bases and J lost 2, with 13 bases in between. The CDR3 is made up of 16 amino acids. Germline loops: CDR1 SGHTA, CDR2 FQGTGA.